This paragraph reports one T cell receptor beta chain. This clone's antigen is unknown. Base qualities are not recorded, but no much larger clone differs from it by a single base. The method was the immunoSEQ multiplex PCR assay. For the multiplex PCR, a mixture combining 60 forward primers for TCR Vbeta segments and 13 reverse primers for TCR Jbeta segments was used. Amplification of the CDR3 region of rearranged TCR beta genes was performed with a multiplex PCR assay on genomic DNA. Amplified TCR beta libraries were sequenced as 87-base-pair reads on the Illumina HiSeq System. Processing in the source paper ran as follows. A later analysis counted around 72 million unique TCR beta chains across the 600 to 850 repertoires, and some 12 million of these chains were shared by at least two donors. A nearest-neighbor algorithm error-corrected the raw reads and collapsed the reads into unique sequences, merging closely related sequences to remove PCR and sequencing errors. V, D and J gene segments were assigned by aligning CDR3 sequences to IMGT reference sequences. Each retained sequence needed at least a six-nucleotide match to both a V gene segment and a J gene segment. Rearrangements were classified as productive when the CDR3 lacked stop codons and remained in frame with V and J, and all other rearrangements were classified as non-productive. Following IMGT convention, CDR3 was defined as the stretch from the second conserved V-encoded cysteine to the conserved J-encoded phenylalanine. The earlier analysis of approximately 590 of the donors excluded any sequence lacking an unambiguous match to a single V gene segment. In an earlier analysis of almost 600 of the donors, a V segment was called functional when productive rearrangements were above 56.7%, and segregating when the standard deviation between donors exceeded 5%. To diagnose cytomegalovirus status from the catalog of TCR beta chain sequences, a statistical classification framework was built. In a later analysis, TCR nucleotide sequences were compared against IMGT/GENE-DB human TR gene sequences so that V and J genes could be assigned. A later analysis assigned CDR3 sequences and most-parsimonious VDJ recombination scenarios with the TCRdist pipeline. In a later analysis, each TCR beta chain was defined by its CDR3 amino acid sequence together with its V-gene family, and reads without a unique V-gene family were excluded. In a later analysis, around 650 highly shared, low-generation-probability nucleotide sequences were removed to address suspected cross-contamination and a sequencing artifact. For each public chain, a later analysis derived a clonal expansion index from normalized ranks of inferred template counts within each repertoire. In a later analysis, generation probabilities were computed using a VDJ recombination model fitted to out-of-frame rearrangements, and the results were checked against IGoR. A later analysis scored TCR-TCR, TCR-HLA and TCR-CMV co-occurrence with hypergeometric tests, applying a repertoire-size bias correction to TCR pairs. A later analysis estimated false discovery rates by permuting HLA or CMV assignments 20 times. In a later analysis, co-occurring TCRs were grouped with DBSCAN, and TCRdist sequence similarity was added when clustering was performed within HLA-allele-positive subsets. Repertoires with fewer than 30,000 or more than 120,000 public chains were left out of co-occurrence clustering, as were a handful of repertoires with anomalous nucleotide sharing. In its TCRdb copy, this immuneACCESS table keeps in-frame sequences only and misses some clones. Where compared with another copy, unresolved V genes explain less than half of these, and the others have no known cause. That table gives V, J and clone size, and the DNA gave D and trimming. The sample table contains more than 90,000 clones; only one count was recorded for 65% to 75% of them. Jointly, the top ten make up around 10% of the sample.

The data stem from a study of cytomegalovirus exposure and HLA in healthy donors (dated by TCRdb to between 2016 and 2019). Regarding the complete study: According to an earlier analysis of several hundred of the donors, about 179 million T cells yielded approximately 120 million unique TCR beta sequences and more than 250 Gb of sequence data. A handful of DR-DQ haplotypes were handled as single units for association and clustering because linkage in the cohort was strong. The genetic ancestry cluster associated with self-reported Caucasian donors included 81% of the approximately 430 genotyped donors. Alongside the repertoire data, information on donor age, sex, ethnicity and CMV serostatus was compiled. To decide whether each TCR beta V gene segment behaved as functional or pseudogenic, an earlier analysis of some 600 of the donors relied on high-throughput TCR beta sequencing. Genome-wide SNP genotypes for about 65% of the 666 donors were used in a later genetic analysis, which treated that subset as a discovery cohort. The study used immunosequencing to profile the T cell repertoires of hundreds of subjects and linked those repertoires to cytomegalovirus serostatus. In a later analysis, previously published TCR beta repertoires from 666 donors were re-analyzed and high-resolution HLA genotyping was added so that TCR occurrence patterns could be studied. Typing coverage varied by locus: roughly 629-640 donors for A, B, C, DRB1 and DQB1; more than 500 for DQA1; about 570 for DPA1; 450 to 480 for DPB1. An early release that covered approximately 600 HLA-typed donors contained around 300 gigabases of sequencing data and about 84 million unique TCR sequences. Both class I and class II loci were covered by HLA typing, at four-digit resolution. To predict cytomegalovirus infection status, the study combined high-throughput TCR immunosequencing, statistical association of individual TCRs with disease status, and machine learning. Along with the approximately 670-subject first cohort, a separate validation cohort of over a hundred different subjects was used. On average, about 200,000 unique TCR beta nucleotide sequences were sequenced per donor among a few hundred genotyped donors of the cohort, with roughly 19% of those sequences being non-productive. Rather than drawing on any new phenotypic data, the later analysis identified candidate immune exposures from TCR beta sequences and the way those sequences occurred across donors. Every discovery cohort repertoire had been produced on one sequencing platform. The study was designed to test whether signatures of past pathogen exposure could be identified by cataloging public T cell receptors.

What the work shows at the level of the full study, not this receptor alone: Linkage disequilibrium might explain the correlated functional status among segregating V segments, but an unknown experimental factor could not be excluded. It was suggested by the authors that the approach could potentially be generalized to other disease states and immunological phenotypes. Strong co-occurrence of HLA alleles, especially DR and DQ, made assigning TCR associations to individual alleles difficult. Most TCR sequences were observed very rarely across donors, whereas some public TCRs were present in many individuals. V-gene and J-gene trimming of TCR beta chains was associated with a missense DCLRE1C variant in a later genetic analysis, and the association was replicated in an independent cohort. CMV serostatus was the only immune exposure information available for the cohort. A few of the identified cytomegalovirus-associated TCR beta chains were confirmed in vitro to be specific for cytomegalovirus antigens. A later analysis reported that several top co-occurrence clusters appeared linked to parvovirus B19, influenza, CMV and Epstein-Barr virus. Over 15 rarely observed V segments, including chromosome 9 orphons, were excluded from the earlier analysis of several hundred of the donors because counts were too low. Because HLA typing was unavailable for some donors at each locus, only the typed subset was used in association tests. The cohort was sequenced for TCR beta chains only, and without alpha or paired-chain data the features that could be detected were limited. In both the original and validation cohorts, the classifier was reported to diagnose cytomegalovirus status with high specificity and sensitivity. Most CMV-associated TCR beta chains appeared to be HLA-restricted in a later analysis, and the HLA associations seemed to be driven largely by CMV exposure. In a later analysis, HLA-associated TCR beta chains showed more clonal expansion and lower generation probabilities than non-associated chains that were equally common. A further reported finding was that TCR beta sequences accurately predicted the HLA-A and HLA-B alleles for most subjects in the first cohort. A group of highly shared sequence variants was considered likely to be a technical artifact of the sequencing pipeline. In a later analysis, the rate of TCR association differed among HLA loci, with DRB1 alleles having the most associated TCRs and HLA-C alleles having the fewest. In an earlier analysis of about 550 of the donors, most TCR beta V segments were observed in productive rearrangements about 90% or about 30% of the time, broadly matching IMGT annotations. Specific HLA alleles were associated with over 15,000 TCR beta sequences at a false discovery rate of 0.05 in a later analysis. In the study, 164 TCR beta chains were listed as associated with cytomegalovirus. A later genetic analysis reported fewer N-insertions in productive TCRs among donors in an Asian-associated ancestry cluster than the roughly 700-donor mean. Presence/absence analyses assumed roughly uniform sequencing depth across donors, an assumption that may not hold.

The cohort consisted of some 670 healthy bone marrow donors. All cohort members were sampled while nominally healthy, although unrecorded immune exposures were likely present. The donor was CMV seropositive and belonged to the group of more than 250 seropositive cohort members. A peripheral blood sample was provided by each donor, and peripheral blood mononuclear cells were used for TCR beta sequencing. Genomic DNA extraction from the blood cell samples was performed with the Qiagen DNeasy Blood Extraction Kit. This receptor was taken from a woman aged 50 to 60 in good health and CMV-seropositive. Material for sequencing was PBMCs.

The nucleotides are TGTGCCAGTAGGGCTAGCGGCAACAATGAGCAGTTCTTC. It is translated as CASRASGNNEQFF. The V and J genes are TRBV19 and TRBJ2-1; the junction holds 7 bases that match TRBD2. Measured from the cysteine to the phenylalanine, the CDR3 is 13 residues long. Only the CDR3 DNA is retained, 39 bases long and in frame from the first base. The germline V gene (reference sequence) sets CDR1 to LNHDA and CDR2 to SQIVND. Ends trimmed: V by 6 bases, J by 5 bases; bases unmatched to a gene: 4.